The rows below give T cell receptor beta chains drawn from one sample of a study of T-cell memory formation after mild COVID-19. One entry per CDR3 protein results from TCRdb running MiXCR on the 5' RACE reads. The repertoire holds roughly 400,000 distinct CDR3 sequences, with 16% as singletons. The sequencing sample was made of PBMCs or a T cell subset sorted from them (not recorded which). The receptors shown here come from a man younger than 35 who had mild COVID-19 (a few samples of this study predate the infection). Cell type and time point are not known. Each CDR3 is given with its conserved first and last residue. D genes are given only for firm matches. The size field is filled for only some rows; it gives once, few, many or a size class.

clone_size j_call d_call v_call cdr3_aa cdr3_nt
few TRBJ1-1 . TRBV5-6 CASSYLNTEAFF TGTGCCAGCAGCTACCTGAACACTGAAGCTTTCTTT
few TRBJ2-1 . TRBV28 CASSTTTGFLEQFF TGTGCCAGCAGTACCACCACAGGGTTTTTAGAGCAGTTCTTC
many TRBJ2-3 . TRBV18 CASSWEPTDTQYF TGTGCCAGCTCATGGGAGCCCACAGATACGCAGTATTTT
few TRBJ2-5 . TRBV12-3/TRBV12-4 CASSLAMRGRGETQYF TGTGCCAGCAGTTTAGCGATGAGGGGCAGGGGAGAGACCCAGTACTTC
. TRBJ1-5 TRBD1 TRBV4-3 CASSQGDRGFQPQHF TGCGCCAGCAGCCAGGGGGACAGGGGTTTCCAGCCCCAGCATTTT
few TRBJ1-5 . TRBV21-1 CASSTPRAPDQPQHF TGTGCCAGCAGTACCCCGCGCGCACCCGACCAGCCCCAGCATTTT
. TRBJ2-4 TRBD2 TRBV11-2 CASTRLAGGDIQYF TGTGCCAGCACCCGACTAGCGGGGGGAGACATTCAGTACTTC
many TRBJ1-1 . TRBV9 CASSVVILQGFDTEAFF TGTGCCAGCAGCGTAGTAATCTTACAGGGTTTCGACACTGAAGCTTTCTTT
. TRBJ2-7 TRBD2 TRBV6-2/TRBV6-3 CASSTGLAGTSEQYF TGTGCCAGCAGTACGGGACTAGCGGGGACCAGCGAGCAGTACTTC
few TRBJ2-2 TRBD1 TRBV20-1 CSARGQGSFQRELFF TGCAGTGCCCGGGGACAGGGAAGCTTTCAGCGGGAGCTGTTTTTT
few TRBJ2-1 . TRBV4-1 CASSPGGAGYGEQFF TGCGCCAGCAGCCCCGGAGGGGCTGGGTATGGTGAGCAGTTCTTC
. TRBJ2-2 . TRBV7-6 CASSLSFSTGELFF TGTGCCAGCAGCTTATCATTCAGCACCGGGGAGCTGTTTTTT
. TRBJ1-2 . TRBV7-9 CASSLGAADNYGYTF TGTGCCAGCAGCTTAGGGGCAGCAGATAACTATGGCTACACCTTC